This TCR beta chain stems from a study of Graves' ophthalmopathy and Graves' hyperthyroidism. RNA transcripts were the template, and TCR beta CDR3 regions were amplified from them. Amplification began with first-round RT-PCR using HTBI primers, then second-round multiplex PCR was performed. TCRdb recomputed calls from the multiplex PCR reads with MiXCR, one row per CDR3 protein. The profile covers about 210,000 distinct CDR3 sequences, with less than 30% appearing a single time and about 9.3% taken by the ten largest. Moderately to severely active ophthalmopathy under 3 months, CAS at least 3, NOSPECS at least 4. The PBMCs used were ones drawn from 8 to 10 ml of fresh peripheral blood. This clonotype has at least ten counts. CDR3 size: 13 residues. The germline V and J ends were trimmed by 5 bases and 4 bases, with 11 bases remaining between them. Germline CDR1 is LNHDA and CDR2 is SQIVND (reference sequence).

Sequencing was done on a sample of peripheral blood. The chain has TRBV19 and TRBJ1-2; no firm D call. This sequence was found in a man in his fifties with Graves' ophthalmopathy. The CDR3 here is CASSYEGTYGYTF. The DNA for the CDR3 is TGTGCCAGTAGTTATGAAGGAACCTATGGCTACACCTTC. The full variable domain, its missing parts supplied by reference TRBV19 and TRBJ1-2, is DGGITQSPKYLFRKEGQNVTLSCEQNLNHDAMYWYRQDPGQGLRLIYYSQIVNDFQKGDIAEGYSVSREKKESFPLTVTSAQKNPTAFYLCASSYEGTYGYTFGSGTRLTVV.